Listed below are T cell receptor beta chains from one sample, sequenced in a study of T cell repertoires in cytomegalovirus infection. One entry per CDR3 protein, called by TCRdb with MiXCR from the reads. The sample yields 450,000 to 650,000 distinct CDR3 sequences, approximately 40% seen once. These receptors' antigens are unknown. The sample was cultured PBMCs, taken from culture after CMV antigen stimulation. These receptors originate from a human donor in good health (CMV status not recorded). Some clones in this sample may be carry-over from other donors' samples. CDR3s include the opening cysteine and the closing phenylalanine or tryptophan. The order of the fields is clone size, J gene, V gene, D gene, CDR3 DNA, CDR3 protein. D genes are given only for firm matches. Expanded clones get a size class; other rows say once, few or many, or leave the size out.

>few|TRBJ2-7|TRBV12-3/TRBV12-4|-
TGTGCCTGTGGCCCAGGGAGATTCGAGCAGTACTTC
CACGPGRFEQYF
>-|TRBJ2-1|TRBV7-2|-
TGTGCCAGCAGCTCCCCCGTCCGGGGACTTGAGCAGTTCTTC
CASSSPVRGLEQFF
>-|TRBJ2-7|TRBV10-3|-
TGTGCCATCAGGCGGGATGGCTACGAGCAGTACTTC
CAIRRDGYEQYF
>-|TRBJ2-5|TRBV4-3|-
TGCGCCAGCAGCCAAGATTTGACGGGACAAGAGACCCAGTACTTC
CASSQDLTGQETQYF
>few|TRBJ1-1|TRBV7-4|-
TGTGCCAGCACCATCTCTGGGGGGACTGAAGCTTTCTTT
CASTISGGTEAFF
>few|TRBJ1-4|TRBV27|TRBD1
TGTGCCAGCAGTACGGGACAGCTTAATGAAAAACTGTTTTTT
CASSTGQLNEKLFF
>-|TRBJ2-3|TRBV6-1|TRBD2
TGTGCCAGCACAGGGACTAGCTCCTTCACAGATACGCAGTATTTT
CASTGTSSFTDTQYF
>few|TRBJ1-2|TRBV7-8|-
TGTGCCAGCAGCTTAGTGGGTAGGGGATCTGGCTACACCTTC
CASSLVGRGSGYTF
>few|TRBJ1-1|TRBV11-2|TRBD1
TGTGCCAGCAGCGTTAGACAGGGGTCCACTGAAGCTTTCTTT
CASSVRQGSTEAFF
>-|TRBJ1-1|TRBV12-3/TRBV12-4|-
TGTGCCAGCCACATAGGGCCCGCTCCAGCTTTCTTT
CASHIGPAPAFF
>-|TRBJ2-3|TRBV6-2/TRBV6-3|-
TGTGCCAGCAGTGAAATCGGGGGTCAGTTTACAGATACGCAGTATTTT
CASSEIGGQFTDTQYF
>few|TRBJ2-7|TRBV7-9|TRBD1
TGTGCCAGCAGCTCACAGACAGGGGGCGAATACTTC
CASSSQTGGEYF
>few|TRBJ2-1|TRBV20-1|-
TGCAGTGGTAGGAGGGTAGGCAATGAGCAGTTCTTC
CSGRRVGNEQFF
>few|TRBJ1-3|TRBV10-3|-
TGTGCCATCAACCCAGGGGTCGCAACCTCTGGAAACACCATATATTTT
CAINPGVATSGNTIYF
>-|TRBJ1-4|TRBV4-2|-
TGTGCCAGCAGCCAAGGCAGGGCACCTGCAACTAATGAAAAACTGTTTTTT
CASSQGRAPATNEKLFF
>-|TRBJ2-3|TRBV2|TRBD2
TGTGCCAGCAGTGAAAGGGGACTAGCGGGAGATACGCAGTATTTT
CASSERGLAGDTQYF
>-|TRBJ2-1|TRBV7-2|TRBD2
TGTGCCAGCAGCTTAAGGTCTAGCGGGACGAATGAGCAGTTCTTC
CASSLRSSGTNEQFF
>many|TRBJ2-3|TRBV7-2|-
TGTGCCAGCAGCCCGAGAACAGATACGCAGTATTTT
CASSPRTDTQYF
>-|TRBJ1-6|TRBV12-3/TRBV12-4|-
TGTGCCAGCAGTTTCTGGGATTCATCCCTCCACTTT
CASSFWDSSLHF
>many|TRBJ2-2|TRBV11-2|-
TGTGCCAGCAGCTTTGGGGGAACCGGGGAGCTGTTTTTT
CASSFGGTGELFF
>-|TRBJ2-1|TRBV6-1|TRBD2
TGTGCCAGCAGTTACGGGGGGATTGGGCAGTTCTTC
CASSYGGIGQFF
>-|TRBJ2-3|TRBV7-8|-
TGTGCCAGCAGCTCCAGGACCCTTAGGGCTTTCACAGATACGCAGTATTTT
CASSSRTLRAFTDTQYF
>-|TRBJ2-5|TRBV12-5|-
TGTGCTAGTGGCCTTCCCCTGGCGACCCAGTACTTC
CASGLPLATQYF
>few|TRBJ1-2|TRBV12-3/TRBV12-4|TRBD1
TGTGCCAGCAGTTTCGGACAGGCTCCTGATGGCTACACCTTC
CASSFGQAPDGYTF
>-|TRBJ2-5|TRBV12-3/TRBV12-4|-
-
CASSFWRRETQYF
>-|TRBJ2-1|TRBV18|-
TGTGCCAGCTCACCAAGCCACAGCTCCTACAATGAGCAGTTCTTC
CASSPSHSSYNEQFF
>-|TRBJ1-2|TRBV19|-
TGTGCCAGTAACCAACTGGGGACGGGGAACAGAGGCTACACCTTC
CASNQLGTGNRGYTF
>-|TRBJ1-6|TRBV7-2|-
TGTGCCAGCAGGGAGCGGGGGTGGGATTCACCCCTCCACTTT
CASRERGWDSPLHF
>-|TRBJ1-5|TRBV19|-
TGTGCCAGTAGGGGTATGCAGCAGGGGAATCAGCCCCAGCATTTT
CASRGMQQGNQPQHF
>few|TRBJ1-5|TRBV11-2|-
TGTGCCAGCAGCCCAGGGGCCAATCAGCCCCAGCATTTT
CASSPGANQPQHF
>few|TRBJ2-1|TRBV12-3/TRBV12-4|TRBD1
TGTGCCAGCTTAAATGCAGGGACAGGGACCGATGAGCAGTTCTTC
CASLNAGTGTDEQFF
>-|TRBJ2-4|TRBV27|-
TGTGCCAGCAGTTTATCGGGGGGGCGGCATGGAATTCAGTACTTC
CASSLSGGRHGIQYF
>many|TRBJ2-3|TRBV7-2|-
TGTGCCAGCAGCTTAGCGCGTACACCCTTTGTCTCAGATACGCAGTATTTT
CASSLARTPFVSDTQYF
>few|TRBJ2-2|TRBV7-6|-
TGTGCCAGCAGCTCTTACGCGGGGAGGAACACCGGGGAGCTGTTTTTT
CASSSYAGRNTGELFF
>-|TRBJ2-5|TRBV4-1|TRBD1
TGCGCCAGCAGCCAGGGACTTGACAGGGGCGAGACCCAGTACTTC
CASSQGLDRGETQYF
>-|TRBJ2-7|TRBV7-2|-
TGTGCCAGCAGCCCCCGGACCAAAACCTACGAGCAGTACTTC
CASSPRTKTYEQYF
>-|TRBJ1-5|TRBV7-2|-
TGTGCCAGCAGCTTAGGGGGGGGTAATTATGGTCAGCCCCAGCATTTT
CASSLGGGNYGQPQHF